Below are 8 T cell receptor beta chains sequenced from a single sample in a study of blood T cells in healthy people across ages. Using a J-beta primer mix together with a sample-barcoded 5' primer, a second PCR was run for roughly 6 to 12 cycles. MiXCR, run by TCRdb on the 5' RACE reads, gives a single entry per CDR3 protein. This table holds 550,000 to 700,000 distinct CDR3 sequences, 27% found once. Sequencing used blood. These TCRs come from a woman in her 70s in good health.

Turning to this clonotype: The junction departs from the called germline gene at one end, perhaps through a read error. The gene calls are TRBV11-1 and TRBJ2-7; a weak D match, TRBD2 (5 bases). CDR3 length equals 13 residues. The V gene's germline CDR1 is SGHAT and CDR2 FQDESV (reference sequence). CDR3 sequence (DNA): TGTGCTAGCAGCTCGGATTTGCGGGACGAGCAGTACTTC. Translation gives CASSSDLRDEQYF.

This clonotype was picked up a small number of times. CDR3 bases: TGCGCCAGCAGCCTTCTAGCGGGGGTCACCGGGGAGCTGTTTTTT. Protein sequence: CASSLLAGVTGELFF. The gene calls are TRBV5-1 and TRBJ2-2; 10 positions agree with TRBD2. Looked up from germline, CDR1 is SGHRS and CDR2 is YFSETQ. V dropped 4 bases and J dropped 4; count of bases not matched to a gene: 4. The CDR3 has 15 amino acids.

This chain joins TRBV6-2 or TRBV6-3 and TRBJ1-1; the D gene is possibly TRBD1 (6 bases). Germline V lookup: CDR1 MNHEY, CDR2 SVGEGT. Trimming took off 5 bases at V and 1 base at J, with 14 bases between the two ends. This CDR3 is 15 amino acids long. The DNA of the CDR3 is TGTGCCAGCAGTAGGACAGTGACATGGAACACTGAAGCTTTCTTT. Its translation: CASSRTVTWNTEAFF.

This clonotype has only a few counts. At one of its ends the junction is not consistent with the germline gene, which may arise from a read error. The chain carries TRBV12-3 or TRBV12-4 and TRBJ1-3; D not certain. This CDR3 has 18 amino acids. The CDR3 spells CASRPAEGGFNSGSTIYF. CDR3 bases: TGTGCCAGCAGACCCGCCGAGGGCGGATTTAACTCTGGAAGCACCATATATTTT.

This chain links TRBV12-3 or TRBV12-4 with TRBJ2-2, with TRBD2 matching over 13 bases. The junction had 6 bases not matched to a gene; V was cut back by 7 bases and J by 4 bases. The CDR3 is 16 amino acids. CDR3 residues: CASTLAGGLGTGELFF. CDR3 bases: TGTGCCAGCACACTAGCGGGGGGGCTCGGCACCGGGGAGCTGTTTTTT.

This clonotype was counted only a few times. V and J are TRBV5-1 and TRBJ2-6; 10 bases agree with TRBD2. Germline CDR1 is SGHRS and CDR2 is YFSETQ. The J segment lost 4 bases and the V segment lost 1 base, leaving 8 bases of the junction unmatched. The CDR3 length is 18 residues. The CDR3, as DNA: TGCGCCAGCAGCTTGTCAGGACTAGCGGTCCCCGGGGCCAACGTCCTGACTTTC. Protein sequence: CASSLSGLAVPGANVLTF.

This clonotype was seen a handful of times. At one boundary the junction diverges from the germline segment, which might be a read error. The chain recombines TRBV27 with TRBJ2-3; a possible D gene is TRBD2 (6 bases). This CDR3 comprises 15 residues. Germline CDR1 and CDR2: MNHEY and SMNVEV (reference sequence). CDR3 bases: TGTGCCAGCAGTTTATTTTATACTAGCACAGACACGCAGTATTTT. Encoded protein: CASSLFYTSTDTQYF.

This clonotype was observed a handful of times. In DNA, the CDR3 is TGTGCCAGCAGCTTAGCCCGGGGCCCAAATAGCAATCAGCCCCAGCATTTT. As protein: CASSLARGPNSNQPQHF. The chain recombines TRBV7-2 with TRBJ1-5, with D possibly TRBD1 on 5 matching bases. Trimming pared 0 bases from V and 0 bases from J, leaving 12 bases between. The CDR3 sequence is 17 residues long. Germline V CDR1 and CDR2: SGHTA, FQGNSA.